This T cell receptor beta chain was captured by sequencing in a study of CD8+ T cells in alopecia areata. Treatment given: oral pan-JAK inhibitor, 5-10 mg twice daily. Extracted from the samples, RNA was reverse transcribed into cDNA to serve as the sequencing template. Sequencing used immunoSEQ multiplex PCR; TCRdb keeps in-frame clones, though not all of them. The repertoire holds around 200,000 clones, with 45% to 65% as singletons. The TCR sequence derives from a human donor with alopecia areata. The sample consisted of CD4+ T cells sorted from blood, taken at week 4, from a patient treated with tofacitinib.

The CDR3 DNA reads TGTGCCTGGTCCCCCCGGTATTACTACGAGCAGTACTTC. Translating gives CAWSPRYYYEQYF. The chain carries TRBV30 and TRBJ2-7; D not certain. Trimming removed 5 bases from V and 3 bases from J, with 14 bases in between. The germline V gene has CDR1 GTSNPN and CDR2 SVGIG (reference sequence). This CDR3 is built from 13 residues.